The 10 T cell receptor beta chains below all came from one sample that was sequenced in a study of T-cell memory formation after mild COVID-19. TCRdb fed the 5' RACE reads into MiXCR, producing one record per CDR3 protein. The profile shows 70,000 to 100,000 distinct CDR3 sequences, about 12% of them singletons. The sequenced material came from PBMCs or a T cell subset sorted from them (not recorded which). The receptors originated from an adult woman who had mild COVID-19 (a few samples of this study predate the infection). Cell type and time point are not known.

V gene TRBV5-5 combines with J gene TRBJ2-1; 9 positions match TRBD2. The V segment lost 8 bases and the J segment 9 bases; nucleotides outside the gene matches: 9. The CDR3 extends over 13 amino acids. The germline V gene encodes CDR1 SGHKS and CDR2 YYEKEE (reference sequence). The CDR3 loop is CARIVAGDLEQFF. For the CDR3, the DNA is TGTGCCAGGATTGTAGCGGGAGATCTTGAGCAGTTCTTC.

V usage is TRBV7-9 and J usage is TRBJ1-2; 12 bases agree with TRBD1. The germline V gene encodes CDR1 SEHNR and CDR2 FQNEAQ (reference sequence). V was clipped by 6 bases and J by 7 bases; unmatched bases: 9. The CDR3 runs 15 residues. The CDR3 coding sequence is TGTGCCAGCAGTTCCCCTGGGACAGGGGGCCCTGGCTACACCTTC. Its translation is CASSSPGTGGPGYTF.

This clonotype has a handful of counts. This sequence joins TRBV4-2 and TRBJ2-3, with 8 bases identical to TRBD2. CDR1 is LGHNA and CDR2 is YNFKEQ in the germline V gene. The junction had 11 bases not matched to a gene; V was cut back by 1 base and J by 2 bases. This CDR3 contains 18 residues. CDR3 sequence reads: CASSQGRSGLEYTDTQYF. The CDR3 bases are TGTGCCAGCAGCCAAGGTCGGTCGGGACTAGAATACACAGATACGCAGTATTTT.

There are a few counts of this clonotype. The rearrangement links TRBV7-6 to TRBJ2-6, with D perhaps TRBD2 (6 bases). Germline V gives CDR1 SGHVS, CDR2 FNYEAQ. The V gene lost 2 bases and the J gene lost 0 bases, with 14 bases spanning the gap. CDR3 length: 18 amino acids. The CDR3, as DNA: TGTGCCAGCAGCTTACTGCCGGGGGACCTCTCTGGGGCCAACGTCCTGACTTTC. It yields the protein CASSLLPGDLSGANVLTF.

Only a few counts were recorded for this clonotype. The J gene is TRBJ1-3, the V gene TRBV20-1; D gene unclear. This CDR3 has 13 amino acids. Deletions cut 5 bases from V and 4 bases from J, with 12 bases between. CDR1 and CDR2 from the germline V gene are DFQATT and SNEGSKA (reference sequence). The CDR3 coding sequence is TGCAGTGCTTTGAACAGCGTAGGAAACACCATATATTTT. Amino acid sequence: CSALNSVGNTIYF.

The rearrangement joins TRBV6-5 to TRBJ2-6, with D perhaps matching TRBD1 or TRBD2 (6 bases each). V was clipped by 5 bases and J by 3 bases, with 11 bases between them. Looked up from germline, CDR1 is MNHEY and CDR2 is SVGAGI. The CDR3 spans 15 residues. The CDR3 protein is CASSPQGGGANVLTF. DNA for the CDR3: TGTGCCAGCAGTCCACAGGGAGGTGGGGCCAACGTCCTGACTTTC.

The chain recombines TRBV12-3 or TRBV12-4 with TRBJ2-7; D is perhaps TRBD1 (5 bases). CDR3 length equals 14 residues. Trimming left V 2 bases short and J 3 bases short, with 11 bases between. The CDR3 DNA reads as TGTGCCAGCAGTTTAAGGGGTACGGGCTACGAGCAGTACTTC. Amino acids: CASSLRGTGYEQYF.

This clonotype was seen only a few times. The CDR3 sequence: CASSQGVLAARTDTQYF. In DNA, the CDR3 is TGCGCCAGCAGCCAAGGGGTATTAGCGGCGCGCACAGATACGCAGTATTTT. V and J are TRBV4-1 and TRBJ2-3; TRBD2 is a possible D gene (6 bases). The CDR3 consists of 17 residues. The germline V gene encodes CDR1 MGHRA and CDR2 YSYEKL. V lost 1 base and J lost 1, with 15 bases in between.

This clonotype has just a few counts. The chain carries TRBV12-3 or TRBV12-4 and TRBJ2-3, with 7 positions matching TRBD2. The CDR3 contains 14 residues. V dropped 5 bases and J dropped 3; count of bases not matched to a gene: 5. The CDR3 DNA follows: TGTGCCAGCAGTGGGGAGGGCGCTACAGATACGCAGTATTTT. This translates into CASSGEGATDTQYF.

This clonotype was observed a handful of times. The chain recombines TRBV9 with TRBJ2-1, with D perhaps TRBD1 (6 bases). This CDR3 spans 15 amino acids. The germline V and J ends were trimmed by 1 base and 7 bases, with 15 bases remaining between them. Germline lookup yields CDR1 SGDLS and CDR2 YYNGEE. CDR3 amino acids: CASSVRAGAGNEQFF. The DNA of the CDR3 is TGTGCCAGCAGCGTAAGGGCAGGGGCAGGGAATGAGCAGTTCTTC.